The present entry profiles one TCR beta chain with its context. Its antigen remains unknown. This specimen belongs to a study of T-cell reconstitution after alpha-beta-depleted transplantation in children. General study results and limits: Several hundred expanded graft clones reportedly were the source of alpha-beta T cells about two months after transplant. Surviving recipient T cells and thymic progenitors accounted for the high day-60 TCRbeta diversity observed in some patients. The main origin of T-cell counts and diversity one year after transplant was newly produced T cells.

Preparation of the TCRbeta library was carried out with unique molecular identifiers. A single record per CDR3 protein comes from TCRdb applying MiXCR to the PCR reads. The repertoire includes 700,000 to 850,000 distinct CDR3 sequences, approximately 15% of them detected once, and approximately 5% sits in the top ten. This TCR was sampled from a male patient under 18 who had a stem cell transplant for acute lymphoblastic leukemia, so the T cells may come from the graft donor. This sample comprised PBMCs, mostly from graft donor cells, obtained 360 days after TCRalphabeta/CD19-depleted stem cell transplant.

CDR3 coding DNA: TGTGCCAGCAGCCTCTTATGGGGGGCCATGAACACTGAAGCTTTCTTT. Residues: CASSLLWGAMNTEAFF. This rearrangement joins TRBV7-3 to TRBJ1-1, with D perhaps matching TRBD1 (6 bases). V was shortened by 5 bases and J by 0 bases, with 16 bases between the two germline ends. The CDR3 extends over 16 amino acids. Looked up from germline, CDR1 is SGHTA and CDR2 is FQGTGA.